Listed below are T cell receptor beta chains from one sample, sequenced in a study of blood T cell repertoires in COVID-19. Profiled with immunoSEQ multiplex PCR; TCRdb holds only in-frame clones, not every one. The sample lists 100,000 to 120,000 clones, 76% occurring once. Sequences were obtained from peripheral blood. All receptors derive from a woman of 80 years or more with acute or convalescent COVID-19. Both conserved end residues are part of each CDR3. Each record gives: J gene, D gene, V gene, clone size, CDR3 DNA, CDR3 protein. The D gene is left open where the match is weak. Size values are once, few and many counts, or a class for expanded clones, and some rows have none.

TRBJ2-1	-	TRBV6-6	-	TGTGCCAGCAGTTACTCTCGGGTCTACAATGAGCAGTTCTTC	CASSYSRVYNEQFF
TRBJ2-1	TRBD1	TRBV29-1	few	TGCAGCGTACGATTAAAGGGGACAGGGGGCTCCTACAATGAGCAGTTCTTC	CSVRLKGTGGSYNEQFF
TRBJ1-2	-	TRBV6-5	-	TGTGCCAGCAGTCGAGCTAACCGCAGGGGTGGCTACACCTTC	CASSRANRRGGYTF
TRBJ2-2	-	TRBV14	-	TGTGCCAGCAGGTTCGGAGGGGAAGGGGAGCTGTTTTTT	CASRFGGEGELFF
TRBJ2-1	TRBD2	TRBV19	few	TGTGCCAGTACTCACCGATTGCGGGAGATAAATGAGCAGTTCTTC	CASTHRLREINEQFF
TRBJ2-5	-	TRBV7-7	-	TGTGCTAGCAGTCCCCGGGGGGCCGGGGAGACCCAGTACTTC	CASSPRGAGETQYF
TRBJ2-5	TRBD1	TRBV10-3	-	TGTGCCATCAGTAAGACGGACAGGGACCCCCTGTACTTC	CAISKTDRDPLYF
TRBJ2-1	-	TRBV18	-	TGTGCCAGCGTACCAGGGATCGGCGCAGGTAGGAATGAGCAGTTCTTC	CASVPGIGAGRNEQFF
TRBJ1-2	-	TRBV28	-	TGTGCCAGCAGCACTTCCGGGGGGTTCTATGGCTACACCTTC	CASSTSGGFYGYTF
TRBJ2-2	-	TRBV5-1	-	TGCGCCAGCAGCTCCCTGAACACCGGGGAGCTGTTTTTT	CASSSLNTGELFF
TRBJ2-3	TRBD1	TRBV6-6	-	TGTGCCAGCAGTTACGGACAGGCAAGCACAGATACGCAGTATTTT	CASSYGQASTDTQYF
TRBJ1-6	-	TRBV27	-	TGTGCCAGCAGTTTCGGCTATAATTCACCCCTCCACTTT	CASSFGYNSPLHF
TRBJ2-3	TRBD2	TRBV7-9	-	TGTGCCAGCAGCTTAGGGCGGGGGGGTAAGTCAGATACGCAGTATTTT	CASSLGRGGKSDTQYF
TRBJ2-1	TRBD2	TRBV9	-	TGTGCCAGCAGCGTAGTATCTAGCGGCTACAATGAGCAGTTCTTC	CASSVVSSGYNEQFF
TRBJ1-1	-	TRBV10-1	-	TGCGCCAGCAGCAACGGACAGAACACTGAAGCTTTCTTT	CASSNGQNTEAFF
TRBJ1-6	-	TRBV5-1	-	TGCGCCAGCAGCTTGCAGGGTTCCCCAAATGGCTCACCCCTCCACTTT	CASSLQGSPNGSPLHF
TRBJ2-3	TRBD2	TRBV3-1/TRBV3-2	-	TGTGCCAGCAGCCAAGAGGGAGCGGGAGGGCCACATACGCAGTATTTT	CASSQEGAGGPHTQYF
TRBJ1-1	-	TRBV4-1	-	TGCGCCAGCAGCCAAGGCCCCGGGAACACTGAAGCTTTCTTT	CASSQGPGNTEAFF
TRBJ1-5	-	TRBV6-5	few	TGTGCCAGCCGAAACAGGGATATAGTGAGTCAGCCCCAGCATTTT	CASRNRDIVSQPQHF
TRBJ2-5	TRBD2	TRBV11-3	-	TGTGCCAGCAGCTCCGGACTAGCGGGGGGGCAGGGGGAGACCCAGTACTTC	CASSSGLAGGQGETQYF
TRBJ1-5	TRBD1	TRBV7-2	-	TGTGCCAGCAGCTCCCCAGGGGGGCGGGTTGACCAGCCCCAGCATTTT	CASSSPGGRVDQPQHF
TRBJ1-6	-	TRBV10-3	-	TGTGCCATCAGTGCCTCCGGACAGAATAATTCACCCCTCCACTTT	CAISASGQNNSPLHF
TRBJ2-3	-	TRBV19	-	TGTGCCAGTAGTATTGGTGGGACTCGTAGGACAGATACGCAGTATTTT	CASSIGGTRRTDTQYF
TRBJ2-1	-	TRBV19	few	TGTGCCAGTAGTAAGAGGGGCGGGGGCCTACTCGAGCGCTCCTACAATGAGCAGTTCTTC	CASSKRGGGLLERSYNEQFF
TRBJ2-7	-	TRBV18	few	TGTGCCAGCTCACCCCGACAGGTGTCAGGGGCGCGGTACGAGCAGTACTTC	CASSPRQVSGARYEQYF
TRBJ2-7	TRBD1	TRBV4-1	-	TGCGCCACCAGCCCGATTGGACAGGTCCGCTCCTACGAGCAGTACTTC	CATSPIGQVRSYEQYF
TRBJ1-1	-	TRBV10-2	-	TGCGCCAGCACAAGCGTTTTGAACACTGAAGCTTTCTTT	CASTSVLNTEAFF
TRBJ1-6	TRBD1	TRBV5-4	-	TGTGCCAGCAGCGCCGGGACAGGGTATTCACCCCTCCACTTT	CASSAGTGYSPLHF
TRBJ2-1	TRBD2	TRBV5-1	few	TGCGCCAGCAGCTTCAGCACAGGACTAGCTAAAGATGAGCAGTTCTTC	CASSFSTGLAKDEQFF
TRBJ1-5	-	TRBV2	-	TGTGCCAGCAGACAGGCTCTATATAGCAATCAGCCCCAGCATTTT	CASRQALYSNQPQHF
TRBJ1-2	-	TRBV18	-	TGTGCCAGCTCACTCGGCGGGGACGGCTATGGCTACACCTTC	CASSLGGDGYGYTF
TRBJ1-5	-	TRBV19	-	TGTGCCAGTAGTATGAGTTTTGGGGGCAAGGCTCAGCCCCAGCATTTT	CASSMSFGGKAQPQHF
TRBJ2-7	-	TRBV18	-	TGTGCCAGCTCACGGATAGGGGCAGTCTCCTACGAGCAGTACTTC	CASSRIGAVSYEQYF
TRBJ2-7	-	TRBV28	-	TGTGCCAGCAGAAGCGGGACACCTCCCACCATCTACGAGCAGTACTTC	CASRSGTPPTIYEQYF
TRBJ1-2	TRBD1	TRBV30	-	TGTGCCTGGAGTGTTTGGGACAGCGACCCTAACTATGGCTACACCTTC	CAWSVWDSDPNYGYTF
TRBJ1-2	TRBD1	TRBV5-6	-	TGTGCCAGCAGCGCCCGGGACAGAGCTAACTATGGCTACACCTTC	CASSARDRANYGYTF
TRBJ2-7	-	TRBV6-2/TRBV6-3	-	TGTGCCAGCAGTTACCCGGGACAATCCTACGAGCAGTACTTC	CASSYPGQSYEQYF
TRBJ1-2	TRBD1	TRBV18	-	TGTGCCAGCTCACGGACAGGGGGGATGGTGCGGTACACCTTC	CASSRTGGMVRYTF
TRBJ1-5	-	TRBV28	-	TGTGCCAGTAGTACAGGGTTCCAGCCCCAGCATTTT	CASSTGFQPQHF
TRBJ1-4	-	TRBV15	-	TGTGCCACCAGCAGAGAAGGGGCAGGCAAAGAAAAACTGTTTTTT	CATSREGAGKEKLFF
TRBJ1-4	-	TRBV19	-	TGTGCCAGTAGTAGCCCCCAGCGGGAAAAACTGTTTTTT	CASSSPQREKLFF
TRBJ2-5	TRBD2	TRBV18	-	TGTGCCAGCTCACCATTTAGTAGCGGGAGTCCAGAGACCCAGTACTTC	CASSPFSSGSPETQYF
TRBJ2-1	-	TRBV3-1/TRBV3-2	-	TGTGCCAGCAGCCAACTAGCTAAGAATGAGCAGTTCTTC	CASSQLAKNEQFF
TRBJ2-7	TRBD1	TRBV5-6	once	TGTGCCAGCAGCTTGGGATCAGGGGGAAGCTACGAGCAGTACTTC	CASSLGSGGSYEQYF
TRBJ2-3	-	TRBV7-3	-	TGTGCCAGCAGCTTAATACAGGGTAGCGCAGATACGCAGTATTTT	CASSLIQGSADTQYF
TRBJ2-1	TRBD1	TRBV18	-	TGTGCCAGCTCAGAGACAGGGGCGCCCTCCTACAATGAGCAGTTCTTC	CASSETGAPSYNEQFF
TRBJ1-6	-	TRBV6-1	-	TGTGCCAGCAGTGAACAGGGCTCCTATAATTCACCCCTCCACTTT	CASSEQGSYNSPLHF
TRBJ1-4	-	TRBV24-1	-	TGTGCCACCAGTGAACCGACAGTGGGGGGGGAAAAACTGTTTTTT	CATSEPTVGGEKLFF
TRBJ2-1	-	TRBV27	-	TGTGCCAGCAGTTTATTTTTGGGGACAAAGACCTACAATGAGCAGTTCTTC	CASSLFLGTKTYNEQFF
TRBJ2-3	TRBD2	TRBV7-2	few	TGTGCCAGCAGTACAACTTTAGCGGGAGGGCCCGTCGCAGATACGCAGTATTTT	CASSTTLAGGPVADTQYF
TRBJ2-1	-	TRBV28	-	TGTGCCAGCGGTGGGGGGAAACAGGAACTCTCCTACAATGAGCAGTTCTTC	CASGGGKQELSYNEQFF
TRBJ2-2	-	TRBV4-3	once	TGCGCCAGCAGCCAAGACGGGTTGACTCGCCTCGGGGAGCTGTTTTTT	CASSQDGLTRLGELFF
TRBJ1-4	-	TRBV5-1	-	TGCGCCAGCAGCTTGGGGCGCGGGGAAAAACTGTTTTTT	CASSLGRGEKLFF
TRBJ2-2	-	TRBV19	-	TGTGCCAGTAGTATGTTAGCCAACTCTGGGGGGGAGCTGTTTTTT	CASSMLANSGGELFF
TRBJ2-2	-	TRBV5-1	-	TGCGCCAGCACTATCACCGGGGAGCTGTTTTTT	CASTITGELFF
TRBJ1-2	-	TRBV27	-	TGTGCCAGCAGTTTAAGGAGGGTAAGTGGCTACACCTTC	CASSLRRVSGYTF
TRBJ2-7	-	TRBV5-1	-	TGCGCCAGCAGCTTCGGGGGGCAAACCTACGAGCAGTACTTC	CASSFGGQTYEQYF
TRBJ2-7	TRBD1	TRBV7-2	-	TGTGCCAGCAGCTTTCAGACAGGGACCCCCCACGAGCAGTACTTC	CASSFQTGTPHEQYF
TRBJ1-2	-	TRBV2	-	TGTGCCAGCCGAGACACTCACTATGGCTACACCTTC	CASRDTHYGYTF